Listed below are T cell receptor beta chains from one sample, sequenced in a study of T cells in pancreatic ductal adenocarcinoma. This table comes from immunoSEQ multiplex PCR, and its TCRdb copy is limited to in-frame clones, with some not included. The table records around 15,000 clones, around nine tenths of them present only once. Sequencing was done on a sample of PBMCs. All receptors come from a human donor with pancreatic ductal adenocarcinoma. CDR3s include the opening cysteine and the closing phenylalanine or tryptophan. D genes are given only for firm matches. Some rows mark clone size as missing; the rest say once, few, many or name a class of expanded clone.

D,V,J,size,CDR3,DNA
-,TRBV7-2,TRBJ1-1,-,CASSLGGGMNTEAFF,TGTGCCAGCAGCTTGGGTGGGGGTATGAACACTGAAGCTTTCTTT
TRBD1,TRBV11-2,TRBJ1-2,-,CASSPTGQGAKDYGYTF,TGTGCCAGCAGCCCGACGGGACAGGGGGCGAAGGACTATGGCTACACCTTC
TRBD2,TRBV5-6,TRBJ2-3,-,CASNGAGLAGGDTQYF,TGTGCCAGCAATGGGGCTGGACTAGCGGGAGGGGATACGCAGTATTTT
-,TRBV28,TRBJ2-2,-,CASSLGGTNTGELFF,TGTGCCAGCAGTTTGGGTGGGACAAACACCGGGGAGCTGTTTTTT
-,TRBV18,TRBJ1-5,-,CASSPGTNQPQHF,TGTGCCAGCTCACCGGGTACCAATCAGCCCCAGCATTTT
-,TRBV21-1,TRBJ1-2,-,CASSKGGAGRLMNGYTF,TGTGCCAGCAGCAAAGGAGGGGCAGGCCGCCTAATGAATGGCTACACCTTC
TRBD1,TRBV6-6,TRBJ1-2,-,CASSYATGTIYGYTF,TGTGCCAGCAGTTACGCGACAGGGACAATTTATGGCTACACCTTC
TRBD2,TRBV5-8,TRBJ2-3,-,CASSPTSGRSDTQYF,TGTGCCAGCAGCCCGACAAGCGGGAGGTCAGATACGCAGTATTTT
-,TRBV15,TRBJ1-2,-,CATSRDILAPNYGYTF,TGTGCCACCAGCAGAGATATTCTCGCTCCTAACTATGGCTACACCTTC
TRBD2,TRBV29-1,TRBJ2-3,-,CSVPGLAGPGDTQYF,TGCAGCGTGCCGGGACTAGCGGGACCAGGTGATACGCAGTATTTT
-,TRBV19,TRBJ1-3,few,CASIGTANSGNTIYF,TGTGCCAGTATCGGGACGGCGAACTCTGGAAACACCATATATTTT
TRBD2,TRBV29-1,TRBJ2-7,-,CSVEDLASGSSYEQYF,TGCAGCGTTGAAGATCTGGCTAGCGGGAGTTCCTACGAGCAGTACTTC
TRBD2,TRBV7-2,TRBJ2-7,-,CASSSLAGTSYEQYF,TGTGCCAGCAGCTCGCTAGCGGGGACCTCCTACGAGCAGTACTTC
TRBD1,TRBV7-8,TRBJ1-2,-,CASSLGGQGRYGYTF,TGTGCCAGCAGCTTAGGGGGACAGGGCAGATATGGCTACACCTTC
-,TRBV27,TRBJ2-7,-,CASSITVGTLISEQYF,TGTGCCAGCAGTATCACAGTTGGTACCTTAATTAGCGAGCAGTACTTC
-,TRBV5-1,TRBJ2-3,-,CASSLVALSTDTQYF,TGCGCCAGCAGCTTGGTGGCCTTAAGCACAGATACGCAGTATTTT
TRBD1,TRBV28,TRBJ2-4,-,CASSLFPGQGVAKNIQYF,TGTGCCAGCAGCCTGTTTCCGGGACAGGGGGTGGCCAAAAACATTCAGTACTTC
TRBD1,TRBV7-2,TRBJ1-2,-,CASSLAPGGTGLIYGYTF,TGTGCCAGCAGCTTAGCACCCGGTGGGACAGGGCTTATCTATGGCTACACCTTC
TRBD2,TRBV2,TRBJ2-3,-,CASSGWRGASTDTQYF,TGTGCCAGCAGTGGTTGGCGGGGGGCTAGCACAGATACGCAGTATTTT
-,TRBV4-3,TRBJ1-2,-,CASSPLGTTGYGYTF,TGCGCCAGCAGCCCTCTGGGCACGACGGGCTATGGCTACACCTTC
TRBD1,TRBV29-1,TRBJ1-1,-,CSVSGQGETEAFF,TGCAGCGTTTCGGGACAGGGAGAAACTGAAGCTTTCTTT
-,TRBV30,TRBJ2-5,-,CAWSSRRVSLWDQETQYF,TGTGCCTGGAGTTCAAGGAGGGTCTCGCTGTGGGATCAAGAGACCCAGTACTTC
-,TRBV7-2,TRBJ2-2,-,CASSFLNSVGELFF,TGTGCCAGCAGCTTTTTAAACTCGGTCGGGGAGCTGTTTTTT
-,TRBV10-3,TRBJ2-5,once,CAISDGRSAETQYF,TGTGCCATCAGTGACGGCAGGAGTGCGGAGACCCAGTACTTC
TRBD1,TRBV30,TRBJ1-6,-,CAWSTQGGSPLHF,TGTGCCTGGAGTACCCAGGGGGGTTCACCCCTCCACTTT
TRBD1,TRBV7-2,TRBJ2-7,-,CASSFDRGSSYEQYF,TGTGCCAGCAGCTTTGACAGGGGGAGCTCCTACGAGCAGTACTTC
TRBD2,TRBV7-2,TRBJ2-1,-,CASSLAAVAGGYSYNEQFF,TGTGCCAGCAGCTTAGCTGCGGTAGCGGGAGGATACTCCTACAATGAGCAGTTCTTC
TRBD1,TRBV18,TRBJ2-2,-,CASSPAGQGAPNTGELFF,TGTGCCAGCTCACCGGCGGGACAGGGGGCGCCGAACACCGGGGAGCTGTTTTTT
TRBD1,TRBV9,TRBJ2-7,-,CASSVALGQAYEQYF,TGTGCCAGCAGCGTAGCTTTGGGACAGGCATACGAGCAGTACTTC
-,TRBV30,TRBJ1-6,-,CAWSVGWSSYNSPLHF,TGTGCCTGGAGTGTAGGTTGGAGCTCCTATAATTCACCCCTCCACTTT
TRBD1,TRBV19,TRBJ1-4,-,CASSIMSGQRNEKLFF,TGTGCCAGTAGTATAATGTCGGGACAGAGAAATGAAAAACTGTTTTTT
TRBD1,TRBV27,TRBJ2-1,-,CASSPRAGGQREQFF,TGTGCCAGCAGTCCCCGCGCAGGGGGCCAGAGGGAGCAGTTCTTC
TRBD1,TRBV14,TRBJ1-4,-,CASSRLGQGNEKLFF,TGTGCCAGCAGCCGATTAGGACAGGGAAATGAAAAACTGTTTTTT
-,TRBV28,TRBJ1-2,-,CASSLSRWRVYGYTF,TGTGCCAGCAGTTTATCTCGGTGGCGCGTCTATGGCTACACCTTC
-,TRBV10-3,TRBJ1-1,-,CAISEYYLDEAFF,TGTGCCATCAGTGAGTATTATCTCGACGAAGCTTTCTTT
TRBD2,TRBV28,TRBJ2-7,-,CASSLTLAGGPVASYEQYF,TGTGCCAGCAGTCTTACTCTAGCGGGAGGGCCGGTAGCATCCTACGAGCAGTACTTC
-,TRBV19,TRBJ2-3,-,CATSKTVLPTDTQYF,TGTGCCACTAGTAAAACAGTTCTCCCCACAGATACGCAGTATTTT
TRBD1,TRBV6-6,TRBJ1-2,-,CASSYSGRGIVLGYTF,TGTGCCAGCAGTTACTCGGGCAGGGGGATCGTCCTCGGCTACACCTTC
TRBD2,TRBV5-4,TRBJ2-3,-,CASSYGTSGRRGDTQYF,TGTGCCAGCAGCTACGGGACTAGCGGGAGGCGGGGAGATACGCAGTATTTT
TRBD1,TRBV7-3,TRBJ2-2,-,CASSLTGTGIYRGSGELFF,TGTGCCAGCAGCTTAACCGGGACAGGGATCTATCGCGGCTCCGGGGAGCTGTTTTTT
-,TRBV10-3,TRBJ1-1,-,CAISGGNTEAFF,TGTGCCATCAGTGGTGGGAACACTGAAGCTTTCTTT
-,TRBV9,TRBJ1-1,once,CASTGVNTEAFF,TGTGCCAGCACCGGGGTGAACACTGAAGCTTTCTTT
-,TRBV30,TRBJ2-2,-,CAWGPSSGAPNTGELFF,TGTGCCTGGGGCCCCAGCTCGGGGGCCCCTAACACCGGGGAGCTGTTTTTT
-,TRBV5-4,TRBJ2-7,-,CASSLKGGNYEQYF,TGTGCCAGCAGCTTAAAGGGCGGGAACTACGAGCAGTACTTC
-,TRBV13,TRBJ2-5,-,CASTQGRALSTSTRKETQYF,TGTGCCAGCACCCAGGGTAGGGCCCTCTCGACGTCCACTAGGAAAGAGACCCAGTACTTC
-,TRBV5-1,TRBJ1-1,-,CASSEEVLLRNTEAFF,TGCGCCAGCAGCGAGGAAGTTTTGCTAAGGAACACTGAAGCTTTCTTT
TRBD1,TRBV28,TRBJ2-7,-,CASSPPRQGARDEQYF,TGTGCCAGCAGTCCCCCAAGACAGGGGGCGAGGGACGAGCAGTACTTC
-,TRBV6-5,TRBJ1-1,once,CASSYFSVNTEAFF,TGTGCCAGCAGTTACTTTTCGGTGAACACTGAAGCTTTCTTT
TRBD1,TRBV5-6,TRBJ1-5,-,CASSLIYGQGAHGNQPQHF,TGTGCCAGCAGCTTGATCTATGGGCAGGGGGCGCACGGCAATCAGCCCCAGCATTTT
-,TRBV7-8,TRBJ2-1,-,CASSPLVSSYNEQFF,TGTGCCAGCAGCCCCCTAGTAAGCTCCTACAATGAGCAGTTCTTC
TRBD2,TRBV7-2,TRBJ2-1,-,CASSPAGTSQFF,TGTGCCAGCAGCCCCGCCGGGACTAGTCAGTTCTTC
-,TRBV7-9,TRBJ2-7,-,CASSDPGLKSSYEQYF,TGTGCCAGCAGCGACCCGGGACTTAAAAGCTCCTACGAGCAGTACTTC